Below, one TCR beta chain is given with its context. The entry originates in a study of blood T cell repertoires in COVID-19. Study information: Both acute and convalescent COVID-19 samples were obtained from the United States, Italy and Spain.

Germline V gene sequence: CDR1 SNHLY, CDR2 FYNNEI. CDR3 length equals 15 residues. Trimming removed 2 bases from V and 0 bases from J, with 8 bases in between. In the original workflow: It was from reference gene primer amplification that nucleated cell counts were estimated. Assay: immunoSEQ multiplex PCR; the TCRdb copy retains only in-frame clones and omits some. The V and J calls and clone size were taken over from that table, and D and trimming were inferred from the DNA. The sample records 150,000 to 200,000 clones, just under 85% being singletons. The chain recombines TRBV2 with TRBJ2-1; perhaps TRBD2 as D (5 bases). The sequence was collected from a woman of 80 years or more with acute or convalescent COVID-19. Sample: peripheral blood. DNA for the CDR3: TGTGCCAGCAGTGAATTGAGGGCCTCCTACAATGAGCAGTTCTTC. Translation: CASSELRASYNEQFF.